These 13 T cell receptor beta chains came from one sample sequenced in a study of molecular identifiers for immune sequencing clone quantification (dated by TCRdb to 2016 to 2018). The library came from PCR. The run used a NextSeq 500. TCRdb applied fastp at Q25 and MiXCR to the public reads, then kept only in-frame beta chains. Here each entry gathers all rows of one CDR3 protein and keeps the most common genes and DNA. Counted in this sample were hundreds of thousands of distinct CDR3 sequences; 25% of them appeared once. About 0.81% of the sample comes from the top ten. Sequencing input: naive CD8+ T cells from blood, with Jurkat cell RNA spiked in. Reading the label with the study, this specimen's cell subset or site is: FACS-sorted CD8+CD4-CCR7+CD45RA+ naive T cells. The receptor set was obtained from a human donor in good health. Some libraries in this study had Jurkat cell RNA spiked in.

Notes on this clonotype: This may arise from a read error, as a much more abundant clone is one base away. V and J are TRBV5-4 and TRBJ2-7; tentative D call: TRBD2 (5 bases). CDR1 and CDR2 from the germline V gene are SGHNT and YYREEE (reference sequence). This CDR3 contains 14 residues. V lost 0 bases and J lost 6, with 13 bases in between. CDR3 nucleotide sequence: TGTGCCAGCAGCTTGGAGGACTCCCGGAGCGAGCAGTACTTC. This translates into CASSLEDSRSEQYF.

On this clonotype: Possible read error: a much larger clone is one base away. The J gene is TRBJ2-7, the V gene TRBV6-5; 8 nucleotides agree with TRBD2. Germline V lookup: CDR1 MNHEY, CDR2 SVGAGI. This CDR3 contains 14 residues. V trimming: 5 bases; J trimming: 3 bases; junction bases outside the gene matches: 6. CDR3 sequence reads: CASSTRGGGYEQYF. The CDR3 DNA reads TGTGCCAGCAGTACCCGGGGGGGGGGCTACGAGCAGTACTTC.

This clonotype was picked up a small number of times. The chain employs TRBV30 and TRBJ1-4; D unresolved. V lost 2 bases and J lost 8, with 12 bases in between. This CDR3 is 13 amino acids long. Germline V gene sequence: CDR1 GTSNPN, CDR2 SVGIG (reference sequence). The CDR3 DNA is TGTGCCTGGAGTCCCGGGCTGAGGGAAAAACTGTTTTTT. It encodes CAWSPGLREKLFF.

This clonotype was counted a single time. This chain uses TRBV6-2 or TRBV6-3 with TRBJ2-5; TRBD2 might be the D (5 bases). CDR1 is MNHEY, CDR2 SVGEGT, per germline. The CDR3 has 15 residues. V lost 2 bases and J lost 5, with 15 bases in between. The CDR3 DNA sequence: TGTGCCAGCAGTTACGGGAGACCGCCGGGTGAGACCCAGTACTTC. It translates to CASSYGRPPGETQYF.

The V and J genes are TRBV6-1 and TRBJ2-7; D could derive from TRBD1 or TRBD2 (6 bases each). Germline V CDR1 and CDR2: MNHNS, SASEGT. This CDR3 is built from 12 residues. V shed 4 bases and J shed 7 bases, with 11 bases lying between them. For the CDR3, the DNA is TGTGCCAGCAGTGCGGGGGCTGGGGAGCAGTACTTC. This sequence encodes CASSAGAGEQYF.

This clonotype was counted ten times or more. The rearrangement joins TRBV7-9 to TRBJ2-4; a possible D gene is TRBD1 (5 bases). Trimming stripped 1 base from V and 0 bases from J, with 10 bases between. Germline assignment: CDR1 SEHNR and CDR2 FQNEAQ (reference sequence). This CDR3 is built from 16 residues. In DNA form, the CDR3 reads TGTGCCAGCAGCTTAGTGGAGACAGCAGCCAAAAACATTCAGTACTTC. Translation: CASSLVETAAKNIQYF.

V is TRBV28 and J is TRBJ1-4; possible D gene TRBD1, 5 bases. The CDR3 loop spans 15 amino acids. Trimming pared 1 base from V and 4 bases from J, leaving 10 bases between. The germline V gene has CDR1 MDHEN and CDR2 SYDVKM. The CDR3 loop is CASSLYGTGNEKLFF. CDR3 DNA sequence: TGTGCCAGCAGTTTATACGGGACGGGTAATGAAAAACTGTTTTTT. Together with reference TRBV28 and TRBJ1-4, the CDR3 gives the full variable domain: DVKVTQSSRYLVKRTGEKVFLECVQDMDHENMFWYRQDPGLGLRLIYFSYDVKMKEKGDIPEGYSVSREKKERFSLILESASTNQTSMYLCASSLYGTGNEKLFFGSGTQLSVL.

This rearrangement joins TRBV27 to TRBJ1-1, with TRBD1 identical over 7 bases. Germline V CDR1 and CDR2: MNHEY, SMNVEV (reference sequence). The V segment lost 6 bases and the J segment 7 bases; nucleotides outside the gene matches: 5. The CDR3 has 12 amino acids. CDR3 region: CASRGQKIEAFF. The CDR3 bases are TGTGCCAGCAGGGGACAGAAGATTGAAGCTTTCTTT.

The chain is built from TRBV11-2 and TRBJ1-2; maybe TRBD1 (5 bases). V was cut by 1 base and J by 7 bases, with 13 bases left in between. The CDR3 extends over 14 amino acids. Germline V gene sequence: CDR1 SGHAT, CDR2 FQNNGV. CDR3 sequence reads: CASSLVTFGAGYTF. The CDR3 DNA sequence: TGTGCCAGCAGCTTAGTAACTTTTGGGGCTGGCTACACCTTC.

This clonotype came up many times. The chain recombines TRBV7-9 with TRBJ2-7; tentatively, D is TRBD1 or TRBD2 (5 bases each). The V end was cut by 7 bases, the J end by 0 bases, with 16 bases between. Germline assignment: CDR1 SEHNR and CDR2 FQNEAQ (reference sequence). The CDR3 consists of 15 residues. The CDR3 DNA follows: TGTGCCAGCACCTCGCGAGGGGCCGGCTCCTACGAGCAGTACTTC. As protein: CASTSRGAGSYEQYF.

Ten or more counts support this clonotype. V is TRBV27 and J is TRBJ1-2; D perhaps matches TRBD1 (5 bases). CDR3 size: 13 residues. Trimming removed 7 bases from V and 5 bases from J, with 14 bases in between. The germline V gene has CDR1 MNHEY and CDR2 SMNVEV (reference sequence). CDR3 amino acids: CASMGDSTYGYTF. For the CDR3, the DNA is TGTGCCAGCATGGGAGACAGTACTTATGGCTACACCTTC.

The gene calls are TRBV4-3 and TRBJ2-7; a possible D gene is TRBD2 (6 bases). The CDR3 spans 16 residues. CDR1 and CDR2 (germline): LGHNA, YSLEER. Deletions cut 1 base from V and 0 bases from J, with 13 bases between. The CDR3 DNA follows: TGCGCCAGCAGCCAAGGCTGGCGGGGTAGCTCCTACGAGCAGTACTTC. Protein sequence: CASSQGWRGSSYEQYF.

In its sample, this clonotype was seen a few times. V is TRBV4-1 and J is TRBJ1-4; D is uncertain. V was pared by 4 bases and J by 3 bases, with 9 bases between. Germline CDR1 and CDR2: MGHRA and YSYEKL. This CDR3 is built from 14 residues. CDR3 bases: TGCGCCAGCAGCCCAAGGGTGGCTAATGAAAAACTGTTTTTT. As protein: CASSPRVANEKLFF.